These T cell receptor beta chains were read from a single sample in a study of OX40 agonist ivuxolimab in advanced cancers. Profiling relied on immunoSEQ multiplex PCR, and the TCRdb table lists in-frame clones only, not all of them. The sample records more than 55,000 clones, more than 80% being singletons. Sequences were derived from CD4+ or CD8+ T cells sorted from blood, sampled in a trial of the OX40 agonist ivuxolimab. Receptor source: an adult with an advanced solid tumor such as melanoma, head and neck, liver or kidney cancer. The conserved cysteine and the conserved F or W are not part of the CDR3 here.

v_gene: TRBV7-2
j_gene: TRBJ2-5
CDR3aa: ASTLQADRGETQY

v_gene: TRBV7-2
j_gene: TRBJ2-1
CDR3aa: ASSLEAEWRYNEQF

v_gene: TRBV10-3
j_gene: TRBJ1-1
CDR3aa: AISESKDRESF

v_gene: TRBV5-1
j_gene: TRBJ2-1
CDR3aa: ASSLELEQF

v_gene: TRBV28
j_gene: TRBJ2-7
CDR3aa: ASESRGRSYEQY

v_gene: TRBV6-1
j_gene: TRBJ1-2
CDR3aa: ASSEYVEIYT

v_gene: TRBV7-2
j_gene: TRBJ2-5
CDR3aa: ASSRGPPGVQETQY

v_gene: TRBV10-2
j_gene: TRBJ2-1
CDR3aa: ASSEPGPLDEQF

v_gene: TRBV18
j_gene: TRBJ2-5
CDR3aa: ASSPTGTGGSETQY

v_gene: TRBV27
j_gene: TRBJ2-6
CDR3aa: ASSFNPPPTYAGANVLT

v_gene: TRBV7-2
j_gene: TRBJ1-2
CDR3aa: ASSLVGAYGYT

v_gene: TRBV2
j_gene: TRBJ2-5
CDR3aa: ASGLLQETQY

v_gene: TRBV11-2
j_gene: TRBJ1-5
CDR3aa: ASSLSRGYSNQPQH

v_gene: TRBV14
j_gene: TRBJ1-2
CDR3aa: ASGATSLSRLYGYT

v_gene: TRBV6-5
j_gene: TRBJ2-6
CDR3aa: ASAERANVLT

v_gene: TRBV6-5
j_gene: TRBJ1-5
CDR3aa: ASSYVKGGQPQH

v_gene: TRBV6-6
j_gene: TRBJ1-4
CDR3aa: ASSDVRGGEKLF

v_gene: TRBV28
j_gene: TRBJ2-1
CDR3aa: ATLRDASSYNEQF

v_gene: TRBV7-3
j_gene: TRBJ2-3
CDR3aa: ASSLTRGSTDTQY

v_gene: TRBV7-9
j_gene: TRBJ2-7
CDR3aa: ASSRGTSGSV

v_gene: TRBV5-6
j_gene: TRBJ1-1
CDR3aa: ASSGNRGLNTEAF

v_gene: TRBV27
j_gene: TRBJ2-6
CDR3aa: ASRDRSYSGANVLT

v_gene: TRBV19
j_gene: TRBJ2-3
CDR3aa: ASSIAGGADTQY

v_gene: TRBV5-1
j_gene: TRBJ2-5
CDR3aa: ASSPGDRGQETQY

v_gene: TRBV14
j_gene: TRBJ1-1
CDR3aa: ASSQEYLNTEAF

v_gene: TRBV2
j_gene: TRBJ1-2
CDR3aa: ASSERGVVT

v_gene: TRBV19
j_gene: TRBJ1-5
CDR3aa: ASSSGRLNQPQH

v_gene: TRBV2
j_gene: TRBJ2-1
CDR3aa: ASSEQSDWRSSYNEQF

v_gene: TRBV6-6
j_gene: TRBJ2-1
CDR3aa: ASNIAGGNEQF

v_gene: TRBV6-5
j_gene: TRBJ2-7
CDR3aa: ASSFGTSVREQY

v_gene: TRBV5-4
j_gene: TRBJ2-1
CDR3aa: ASSLDASGTGF

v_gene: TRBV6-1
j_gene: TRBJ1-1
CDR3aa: ASSGRGTGGVEAF

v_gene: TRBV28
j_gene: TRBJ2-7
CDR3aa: ASGRETAEQY

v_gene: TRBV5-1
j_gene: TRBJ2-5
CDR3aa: ASSRDPAETQY

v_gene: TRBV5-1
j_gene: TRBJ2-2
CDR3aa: ASSLAPGGPTGELF

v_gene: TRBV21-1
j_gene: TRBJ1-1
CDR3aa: ASSKLKDGPCNTEAF

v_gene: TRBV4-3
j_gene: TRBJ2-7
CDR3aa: ASSQELGLAGYEQY

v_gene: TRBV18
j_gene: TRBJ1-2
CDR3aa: ASSPIGGQSYGYT

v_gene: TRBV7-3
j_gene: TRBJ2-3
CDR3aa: ASSLGLAGGVDTQY

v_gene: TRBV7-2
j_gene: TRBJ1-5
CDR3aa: ASSLGQPQH

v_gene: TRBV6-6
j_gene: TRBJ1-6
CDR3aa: ASAATGKEGSPLH

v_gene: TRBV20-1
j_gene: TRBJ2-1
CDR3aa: SASGYNEQF

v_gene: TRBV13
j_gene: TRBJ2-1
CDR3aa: ASTSHNEQF

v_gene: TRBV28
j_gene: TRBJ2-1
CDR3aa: ASSLGGSEQF

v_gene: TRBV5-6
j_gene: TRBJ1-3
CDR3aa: ASSQRGLAGNTIY